The rows below give T cell receptor beta chains drawn from one sample of a study of T cell repertoires in cytomegalovirus infection. Each CDR3 protein is one row after TCRdb ran MiXCR on the reads. The table has tens of thousands of distinct CDR3 sequences, approximately 22% seen once; the top ten hold roughly 63%. Antigen specificity for these receptors is unknown. Source: CD8+ T cells from cultured PBMCs, taken from culture after CMV antigen stimulation. The source is a human donor in good health (CMV status not recorded). Some clones in this sample may be carry-over from other donors' samples. Both conserved end residues are part of each CDR3. D genes are given only for firm matches. Some rows mark clone size as missing; the rest say once, few, many or name a class of expanded clone.

d_call j_call clone_size v_call cdr3_aa cdr3_nt
TRBD1 TRBJ2-3 few TRBV30 CAWSVLHGTGGQADTQYF TGTGCCTGGAGTGTACTCCACGGGACAGGGGGCCAGGCAGATACGCAGTATTTT
. TRBJ1-5 many TRBV7-8 CASTRNRVDQPQHF TGTGCCAGCACCCGGAACAGGGTGGATCAGCCCCAGCATTTT
. TRBJ1-6 . TRBV2 CASSGGSPLHF TGTGCCAGCAGTGGGGGTTCACCCCTCCACTTT
. TRBJ2-1 few TRBV6-5 CASSYGGVGEQFF TGTGCCAGCAGTTACGGGGGTGTCGGTGAGCAGTTCTTC
. TRBJ1-5 few TRBV7-8 CASSEEIYSNQPQHF TGTGCCAGCAGCGAAGAGATATATAGCAATCAGCCCCAGCATTTT
TRBD1 TRBJ1-5 few TRBV6-2/TRBV6-3 CASNVRGRGNQPQHF TGTGCCAGCAATGTCAGGGGGAGAGGCAATCAGCCCCAGCATTTT
. TRBJ1-2 few TRBV29-1 CSVEVINYGYTF TGCAGCGTTGAAGTAATTAACTATGGCTACACCTTC
. TRBJ1-1 . TRBV19 CASKSRVLNTEAFF TGTGCCAGTAAATCCAGAGTTTTGAACACTGAAGCTTTCTTT
. TRBJ2-7 many TRBV20-1 CSAIEWTIGSYEQYF TGCAGTGCAATAGAATGGACAATCGGTTCCTACGAGCAGTACTTC
. TRBJ1-2 . TRBV12-3/TRBV12-4 CASSPPGEFYGYTF TGTGCCAGCAGTCCCCCAGGGGAGTTCTATGGCTACACCTTC
. TRBJ1-1 . TRBV15 CATTKALNREAFF TGTGCCACCACCAAAGCACTCAACAGAGAAGCTTTCTTT
. TRBJ2-6 few TRBV7-2 CASSLYEGPFSGANVLTF TGTGCCAGCAGCTTATACGAGGGGCCTTTCTCTGGGGCCAACGTCCTGACTTTC
TRBD2 TRBJ2-7 . TRBV6-2/TRBV6-3 CASSYLGTSGYEQYF TGTGCCAGCAGTTACCTCGGGACTAGCGGCTACGAGCAGTACTTC
TRBD2 TRBJ2-1 few TRBV12-3/TRBV12-4 CASSFAPLGLDYEQFF TGTGCCAGCAGTTTTGCCCCTCTCGGACTAGATTATGAGCAGTTCTTC
. TRBJ1-2 few TRBV20-1 CSARGLPHLKTVRPGYTF TGCAGTGCTAGGGGACTACCGCACCTCAAGACTGTACGGCCGGGCTACACCTTC
TRBD1 TRBJ2-7 . TRBV2 CASSGGQGGYEQYF TGTGCCAGCAGCGGAGGACAGGGGGGGTACGAGCAGTACTTC
TRBD1 TRBJ1-5 few TRBV18 CASSPLEFDRGFGNQPQHF TGTGCCAGCTCACCACTGGAGTTCGACAGGGGATTTGGCAATCAGCCCCAGCATTTT
. TRBJ2-7 few TRBV12-3/TRBV12-4 CASSRTYEQYF TGTGCCAGCAGCCGCACCTACGAGCAGTACTTC
TRBD1 TRBJ1-6 few TRBV5-5 CASSLVAGGNNSPLHF TGTGCCAGCAGCTTGGTGGCAGGGGGTAATAATTCACCCCTCCACTTT
. TRBJ1-1 . TRBV28 CACSLLTGNTEAFF TGTGCCTGCAGTTTGCTCACTGGGAACACTGAAGCTTTCTTT
. TRBJ1-1 . TRBV28 CASSSTGNTEAFF TGTGCCAGCAGTTCTACAGGGAACACTGAAGCTTTCTTT
. TRBJ2-7 . TRBV7-6 CASSQDGDEQYF TGTGCCAGCAGCCAAGATGGGGACGAGCAGTACTTC
TRBD1 TRBJ1-5 many TRBV7-8 CASSPDRVSTQPQHF TGTGCCAGCAGCCCTGACAGGGTAAGCACTCAGCCCCAGCATTTT
. TRBJ1-2 . TRBV28 CASMMEGVRVFGYTF TGTGCCAGCATGATGGAGGGAGTGAGAGTTTTTGGCTACACCTTC
. TRBJ1-1 . TRBV7-6 CASSPLVGGMNTEAFF TGTGCCAGCAGCCCGTTGGTGGGGGGGATGAACACTGAAGCTTTCTTT
. TRBJ1-1 few TRBV4-2 CAGSQGELNTEAFF TGTGCCGGCAGCCAAGGGGAGTTGAACACTGAAGCTTTCTTT
. TRBJ1-5 . TRBV6-2/TRBV6-3 CASSYWDGYSNQPQHF TGTGCCAGCAGTTACTGGGACGGATATAGCAATCAGCCCCAGCATTTT
. TRBJ2-6 . TRBV7-6 CASSSGTSSSGANVLTF TGTGCCAGCAGCAGTGGGACATCTAGCTCTGGGGCCAACGTCCTGACTTTC
. TRBJ1-3 . TRBV4-3 CASSQDGTAGNTIYF TGCGCCAGCAGCCAAGACGGGACTGCTGGAAACACCATATATTTT
TRBD1 TRBJ1-6 few TRBV28 CASSLSPTGLSPLHF TGTGCCAGCAGTTTATCTCCGACAGGGCTTTCACCCCTCCACTTT
. TRBJ2-4 . TRBV19 CASSIDPRIQYF TGTGCCAGTAGTATAGATCCGAGAATTCAGTACTTC
. TRBJ1-2 few TRBV12-3/TRBV12-4 CASSSGNGYTF TGTGCCAGCAGTTCGGGCAACGGCTACACCTTC
. TRBJ1-2 . TRBV9 CASSVVTGSYGYTF TGTGCCAGCAGCGTAGTTACAGGCTCCTATGGCTACACCTTC
. TRBJ1-5 . TRBV7-8 CAGSLGNLNQPQHF TGTGCCGGCAGCTTGGGAAACCTCAATCAGCCCCAGCATTTT
TRBD2 TRBJ2-1 few TRBV19 CASSRGVNSYNEQFF TGTGCCAGTAGCCGGGGGGTGAACTCCTACAATGAGCAGTTCTTC
. TRBJ1-6 . TRBV28 CASSYSPGYSPLHF TGTGCCAGCAGTTACTCACCAGGGTACTCACCCCTCCACTTT
. TRBJ2-3 . TRBV7-2 CASSRGALRDTQYF TGTGCCAGCAGCCGGGGGGCTTTGAGAGATACGCAGTATTTT
. TRBJ1-5 once TRBV7-8 CASSLEGRLGDQPQHF TGTGCCAGCAGCTTAGAGGGGCGTCTTGGCGATCAGCCCCAGCATTTT
. TRBJ1-1 few TRBV14 CASSQVLGAAEAFF TGTGCCAGCAGCCAAGTACTTGGGGCGGCTGAAGCTTTCTTT
. TRBJ2-7 . TRBV24-1 CATSDLNYEQYF TGTGCCACCAGTGATTTGAACTACGAGCAGTACTTC
TRBD1 TRBJ2-1 . TRBV4-1 CASSQGPGQGPHNEQFF TGCGCCAGCAGCCAAGGGCCGGGACAGGGGCCACACAATGAGCAGTTCTTC
. TRBJ1-4 . TRBV7-9 CASSTEGEKLFF TGTGCCAGCAGCACCGAGGGTGAAAAACTGTTTTTT
. TRBJ1-1 few TRBV19 CASSPWSASNTEAFF TGTGCCAGTAGTCCCTGGTCGGCCTCGAACACTGAAGCTTTCTTT
TRBD1 TRBJ1-1 . TRBV7-9 CASSLALETGDKTTEAFF TGTGCCAGCAGCTTAGCGCTGGAGACAGGGGACAAGACCACTGAAGCTTTCTTT
. TRBJ2-1 few TRBV12-3/TRBV12-4 CASDTLGVGNEQFF TGTGCCAGCGATACTTTAGGGGTTGGCAATGAGCAGTTCTTC